This T cell receptor beta chain is drawn from a study of cytomegalovirus exposure and HLA in healthy donors. This clone occurred a few times. Its antigen is currently unknown. Overall study results and limits: Analysis was carried out at a later point, and it linked a missense DCLRE1C variant to TCR beta V- and J-gene trimming. Analyzed later, most CMV-associated TCR beta chains appeared HLA-restricted. Being indistinguishable, some V segments were excluded, TRBV6-2 and TRBV6-3 among them.

The CDR3 is 14 amino acids. With V trimmed by 3 bases and J by 0 bases, 2 bases remained unmatched. Germline CDR1 and CDR2: SGDLS and YYNGEE. PCR was performed using 60 Vbeta and 13 Jbeta primers. The repertoire was sequenced with immunoSEQ multiplex PCR; TCRdb's copy has only in-frame clones and lacks some. In the table there are over 150,000 clones, 80% to 90% of which are singletons. Source material: PBMCs. The V and J genes are TRBV9 and TRBJ1-1; 7 bases align to TRBD1. The receptor was isolated from a woman under 30 in good health and CMV-seronegative. The CDR3 loop is CASSGQGMNTEAFF. As DNA, the CDR3 is TGTGCCAGCAGCGGACAGGGAATGAACACTGAAGCTTTCTTT.